The TCR beta chain under discussion was sequenced for a study of blood T cell repertoires in COVID-19. The wider study: Spain, Italy and the United States supplied samples that represented acute and convalescent COVID-19.

Assay used: immunoSEQ multiplex PCR; TCRdb lists only in-frame clones, some missing. The sample contains about 200,000 clones, 82% of which appear only once. Trimming removed 2 bases from V and 4 bases from J, with 12 bases in between. There are 14 residues in the CDR3. Germline V gene lookup returns CDR1 GTSNPN and CDR2 SVGIG (reference sequence). Sequencing was performed on peripheral blood. This clonotype was obtained from a human donor with acute or convalescent COVID-19. The donor label of this sample is uncertain. The chain uses TRBV30 and TRBJ1-3; D call uncertain. Written as DNA, the CDR3 is TGTGCCTGGAGTCCGTTGCCAGTGGGAAACACCATATATTTT. Protein product: CAWSPLPVGNTIYF.